The 25 T cell receptor beta chains below come from one sample, sequenced in a study of neurological immune-mediated disorders. TCRdb re-called the 5' RACE reads through MiXCR, storing one row per CDR3 protein. The table lists tens of thousands of distinct CDR3 sequences, about 4.3% of them singletons. Time point: longitudinal time-point 3. The source material was PBMCs. Source of these receptors: a woman aged 55-75 years with multiple sclerosis.

This clonotype was observed a few times. The genes are TRBV3-1 and TRBJ2-5; D unclear. The CDR3 length is 15 residues. Germline loops: CDR1 LGHDT, CDR2 YNNKEL (reference sequence). V lost 3 bases to trimming and J lost 5 bases, with 16 bases between them. CDR3 nucleotides: TGTGCCAGCAGCCAGTCTCCGGTGGTTCCCGAGACCCAGTACTTC. The encoded protein is CASSQSPVVPETQYF.

This clonotype was counted at least ten times. The chain has TRBV20-1 and TRBJ2-7; D is possibly TRBD1 (6 bases). Trimming pared 5 bases from V and 6 bases from J, leaving 17 bases between. CDR1 is DFQATT and CDR2 is SNEGSKA in the germline V gene (reference sequence). The CDR3 extends over 13 amino acids. The CDR3 DNA reads as TGCAGTGCTCCCGGGACATCGGATTTCGAGCAGTACTTC. This translates into CSAPGTSDFEQYF.

In this sample, this clonotype turned up many times. The chain joins TRBV5-1 to TRBJ2-3; 9 nucleotides line up with TRBD2. CDR1 SGHRS and CDR2 YFSETQ come from the germline V gene. This CDR3 region has 15 residues. With V trimmed by 3 bases and J by 3 bases, 5 bases remained unmatched. CDR3 sequence reads: CASSWGGGATDTQYF. The CDR3 coding sequence is TGCGCCAGCAGCTGGGGCGGGGGGGCGACAGATACGCAGTATTTT. The whole variable domain, remainder taken from reference TRBV5-1 and TRBJ2-3, is KAGVTQTPRYLIKTRGQQVTLSCSPISGHRSVSWYQQTPGQGLQFLFEYFSETQRNKGNFPGRFSGRQFSNSRSEMNVSTLELGDSALYLCASSWGGGATDTQYFGPGTRLTVL.

This clonotype has a count of ten or more. CDR3 bases: TGTGCCACCAGTATAGCGGGCGGAAGCACAGATACGCAGTATTTT. As protein: CATSIAGGSTDTQYF. The chain uses TRBV24-1 and TRBJ2-3, with 7 bases aligning to TRBD2. CDR3 length: 15 amino acids. J gave up 0 bases and V 6 bases, and 5 bases lay outside the gene matches. CDR1 KGHDR and CDR2 SFDVKD come from the germline V gene.

This clonotype has at least ten counts. The chain is built from TRBV28 and TRBJ1-1; D remains ambiguous. Per germline, CDR1 MDHEN and CDR2 SYDVKM. V was clipped by 5 bases and J by 10 bases, with 11 bases between them. This CDR3 has 11 amino acids. Here the CDR3 DNA reads TGTGCCAGCAGTCGCCAGCGCAGAGCTTTCTTT. Residues: CASSRQRRAFF.

This clonotype showed up just a few times. The gene calls are TRBV20-1 and TRBJ1-1; D possibly corresponds to TRBD1 (5 bases). Germline CDR1 and CDR2: DFQATT and SNEGSKA (reference sequence). The CDR3 is made up of 13 amino acids. Trimming cost V 1 base and J 1 base, with 7 bases left between them. CDR3: CSARVTENTEAFF. CDR3 coding DNA: TGCAGTGCTAGAGTGACAGAGAACACTGAAGCTTTCTTT.

At least ten counts were recorded for this clonotype. This chain connects TRBV7-8 to TRBJ2-3; TRBD2 matches 7 bases. The V segment lost 2 bases and the J segment 2 bases; nucleotides outside the gene matches: 10. The germline CDR1 and CDR2 sequences are SGHVS and FQNEAQ. The CDR3 has 17 amino acids. The CDR3 protein is CASSLRRRGSATDTQYF. As DNA, the CDR3 is TGTGCCAGCAGCTTAAGGCGGCGGGGGAGCGCCACAGATACGCAGTATTTT.

This clonotype was seen ten or more times. The CDR3 sequence: CASSLDPQSSNQPQHF. The CDR3 DNA sequence: TGCGCCAGCAGCTTGGATCCACAGTCTAGCAATCAGCCCCAGCATTTT. V and J are TRBV5-1 and TRBJ1-5; no reliable D call. Trimming cost V 0 bases and J 0 bases, with 10 bases left between them. This CDR3 contains 16 residues. The V gene's germline CDR1 is SGHRS and CDR2 YFSETQ.

This clonotype was detected ten times or more. The chain links TRBV12-3 or TRBV12-4 to TRBJ2-3; 10 bases are a match to TRBD2. CDR3 length: 17 residues. J was trimmed by 0 bases and V by 4 bases; bases with no gene match: 7. CDR3: CASSSSALAGSTDTQYF. As DNA, the CDR3 is TGTGCCAGCAGTTCGAGCGCACTAGCGGGGAGCACAGATACGCAGTATTTT.

This clonotype was recorded at least ten times. The chain carries TRBV7-9 and TRBJ2-7; 7 bases line up with TRBD1. CDR3 size: 14 residues. Germline V CDR1 and CDR2: SEHNR, FQNEAQ (reference sequence). V was pared by 5 bases and J by 2 bases, with 6 bases of the junction left unmatched. CDR3 DNA sequence: TGTGCCAGCAGCAGGGGACAGCCTCCCTACGAGCAGTACTTC. This codes for CASSRGQPPYEQYF.

At least ten counts were recorded for this clonotype. The chain uses TRBV5-6 and TRBJ1-2; TRBD1 aligns across 9 bases. Unmatched junction bases numbered 4, after V lost 1 base and J lost 0 bases. The germline CDR1 and CDR2 sequences are SGHDT and YYEEEE. The CDR3 has 16 residues. The CDR3 sequence: CASSLRTGASNYGYTF. The CDR3 bases are TGTGCCAGCAGCTTGAGGACAGGGGCTTCTAACTATGGCTACACCTTC.

At least ten counts were recorded for this clonotype. This chain joins TRBV5-1 and TRBJ2-7; 9 nucleotides line up with TRBD1. There are 15 residues in the CDR3. Germline values: CDR1 SGHRS, CDR2 YFSETQ. Germline trimming cut 4 bases from V and 6 bases from J; bases unmatched to any gene: 11. Written as DNA, the CDR3 is TGCGCCAGCAGCCTGGAGGGACAGGGAACCATCGAGCAGTACTTC. This sequence encodes CASSLEGQGTIEQYF.

This clonotype has ten or more counts. A junction boundary mismatches the germline segment, possibly from a read error. The chain combines TRBV19 with TRBJ1-6; no clear D gene. Germline V gene lookup returns CDR1 LNHDA and CDR2 SQIVND (reference sequence). The length of the CDR3 is 13 residues. CDR3 residues: CASSRLDLASLHF. The CDR3 nucleotides are TGTGCCAGCAGTAGGTTGGACCTCGCATCCCTCCACTTT.

This clonotype was seen at least ten times. The V call is TRBV20-1, the J call TRBJ1-1, with D tentatively TRBD1 (5 bases). The germline V gene encodes CDR1 DFQATT and CDR2 SNEGSKA (reference sequence). This CDR3 has 14 amino acids. Trimming took off 3 bases at V and 4 bases at J, with 15 bases between the two ends. This CDR3 reads CSASPGHYGTEAFF. CDR3 DNA: TGCAGTGCTAGCCCAGGACATTACGGCACTGAAGCTTTCTTT.

At least ten counts were recorded for this clonotype. The chain links TRBV6-2 or TRBV6-3 to TRBJ1-6; TRBD1 aligns across 7 bases. CDR3 length: 15 residues. The V gene's germline CDR1 is MNHEY and CDR2 SVGEGT. J gave up 11 bases and V 6 bases, and 13 bases lay outside the gene matches. CDR3 DNA sequence: TGTGCCAGCAGCTGGGCCGGGACAGCTAACGCACCCCTCCACTTT. This codes for CASSWAGTANAPLHF.

This clonotype came up many times. CDR3 sequence: CASSLRTSGGETQYF. In DNA form, the CDR3 reads TGTGCCAGCAGCTTGAGGACTAGCGGGGGGGAGACCCAGTACTTC. This chain connects TRBV5-4 to TRBJ2-5, with 14 bases matching TRBD2. V was clipped by 1 base and J by 5 bases; unmatched bases: 1. Germline CDR1 and CDR2: SGHNT and YYREEE (reference sequence). The CDR3 consists of 15 residues.

The table lists this clonotype with many counts. The chain joins TRBV20-1 to TRBJ2-1, with a weak D call TRBD2 (5 bases). With 2 bases removed from V and 1 base from J, the gap between germline ends came to 9 bases. The CDR3 runs to 14 residues. Per germline, CDR1 DFQATT and CDR2 SNEGSKA (reference sequence). The CDR3 here is CSARPWRSYNEQFF. CDR3 DNA sequence: TGCAGTGCTAGACCTTGGAGGTCCTACAATGAGCAGTTCTTC.

This clonotype was detected many times. The chain couples TRBV6-1 to TRBJ1-2; TRBD1 is a possible D gene (6 bases). Germline assignment: CDR1 MNHNS and CDR2 SASEGT. The CDR3 totals 14 residues. Trimming took off 4 bases at V and 0 bases at J, with 9 bases between the two ends. The CDR3 reads CASSAGTTNYGYTF. The CDR3, as DNA: TGTGCCAGCAGTGCCGGGACAACTAACTATGGCTACACCTTC.

This chain uses TRBV19 with TRBJ1-5; no clear D. V lost 8 bases to trimming and J lost 5 bases, with 10 bases between them. Looked up from germline, CDR1 is LNHDA and CDR2 is SQIVND (reference sequence). This CDR3 has 12 amino acids. CDR3 amino acids: CASGEFYQPQHF. The CDR3 DNA is TGTGCCAGTGGTGAGTTTTATCAGCCCCAGCATTTT.

This clonotype has at least ten counts. The chain is built from TRBV12-3 or TRBV12-4 and TRBJ1-1, with a tentative D call TRBD1 (6 bases). This CDR3 is built from 14 residues. Trimming stripped 5 bases from V and 0 bases from J, with 10 bases between. This CDR3 reads CASSVGTLNTEAFF. The CDR3 nucleotides are TGTGCCAGCAGTGTCGGGACACTGAACACTGAAGCTTTCTTT.

This clonotype was seen many times. J is TRBJ2-7 and V is TRBV5-1; D is possibly TRBD1 (7 bases). The CDR3 contains 15 residues. Germline values: CDR1 SGHRS, CDR2 YFSETQ. The ends were cut back, 4 bases at V and 1 base at J, with 15 bases in the middle. Here the CDR3 reads CASSGDSGQSYEQYF. The CDR3 nucleotides read TGCGCCAGCAGCGGGGACTCGGGACAGTCCTACGAGCAGTACTTC.

Many counts were recorded for this clonotype. The chain is built from TRBV28 and TRBJ2-4; a weak D match, TRBD2 (5 bases). With 5 bases removed from V and 0 bases from J, the gap between germline ends came to 11 bases. This CDR3 has 15 residues. CDR1 and CDR2 from the germline V gene are MDHEN and SYDVKM. CDR3: CASSPRGAAKNIQYF. For the CDR3, the DNA is TGTGCCAGCAGTCCCCGGGGAGCAGCCAAAAACATTCAGTACTTC.

This clonotype has a count of ten or more. The chain has TRBV5-1 and TRBJ1-6; maybe TRBD1 (5 bases). Per the germline V gene, CDR1 is SGHRS and CDR2 is YFSETQ. This CDR3 has 16 amino acids. V was trimmed by 1 base and J by 6 bases, leaving 14 bases between them. CDR3 residues: CASSLNLGRSNSPLHF. As DNA, the CDR3 is TGCGCCAGCAGCTTGAACTTGGGGCGCAGTAATTCACCCCTCCACTTT.

This clonotype was counted ten times or more. CDR3 in amino acids: CATTRQGTYNEQFF. The DNA of the CDR3 is TGTGCCACCACCCGACAGGGGACCTACAATGAGCAGTTCTTC. The chain carries TRBV7-8 and TRBJ2-1; 8 bases line up with TRBD1. Germline V gives CDR1 SGHVS, CDR2 FQNEAQ. The CDR3 contains 14 residues. With V trimmed by 10 bases and J by 2 bases, 7 bases remained unmatched.

Ten or more counts support this clonotype. This sequence joins TRBV5-1 and TRBJ2-2; 7 bases agree with TRBD1. Germline V gives CDR1 SGHRS, CDR2 YFSETQ. The ends lost 3 bases at V and 3 bases at J; junction bases unmatched: 5. The CDR3 covers 15 residues. The CDR3 DNA sequence: TGCGCCAGCAGCTCCGACAGGGCTGACACCGGGGAGCTGTTTTTT. This sequence encodes CASSSDRADTGELFF.